The present T cell receptor (beta chain) was sequenced within a study of cytomegalovirus exposure and HLA in healthy donors. Study-level information: There were 117 million unique TCR beta sequences, drawn from roughly 200 million T cells, in an earlier analysis. Study-wide points: In a later analysis, across HLA loci, associated TCR counts were highest for DRB1, lowest for HLA-C. An analysis was carried out at a later point. It showed that HLA-associated TCR beta chains were more clonally expanded than equally common non-associated chains.

Note on this clone: Its antigen is currently unknown.

Amplification used 60 Vbeta primers and 13 Jbeta primers. Assay: immunoSEQ multiplex PCR; the TCRdb copy retains only in-frame clones and omits some. The ten most abundant clones cover 0.9% to 1.4% of a sample with roughly 220,000 clones. The CDR3 spans 16 residues. After removal of 10 bases from V and 1 base from J, the junction contained 10 bases not matched to a gene. From germline, CDR1 is MDHEN and CDR2 SYDVKM. This receptor was obtained from a girl aged 2-10 years in good health and CMV-seropositive. The rearrangement joins TRBV28 to TRBJ2-1, with 10 positions matching TRBD2. The source material was PBMCs. DNA for the CDR3: TGTGCCACCTCAGCTCCTAGCGGGAGTTCCTACAATGAGCAGTTCTTC. Its translation is CATSAPSGSSYNEQFF. Variable domain in full (rest from reference TRBV28 and TRBJ2-1): DVKVTQSSRYLVKRTGEKVFLECVQDMDHENMFWYRQDPGLGLRLIYFSYDVKMKEKGDIPEGYSVSREKKERFSLILESASTNQTSMYLCATSAPSGSSYNEQFFGPGTRLTVL.